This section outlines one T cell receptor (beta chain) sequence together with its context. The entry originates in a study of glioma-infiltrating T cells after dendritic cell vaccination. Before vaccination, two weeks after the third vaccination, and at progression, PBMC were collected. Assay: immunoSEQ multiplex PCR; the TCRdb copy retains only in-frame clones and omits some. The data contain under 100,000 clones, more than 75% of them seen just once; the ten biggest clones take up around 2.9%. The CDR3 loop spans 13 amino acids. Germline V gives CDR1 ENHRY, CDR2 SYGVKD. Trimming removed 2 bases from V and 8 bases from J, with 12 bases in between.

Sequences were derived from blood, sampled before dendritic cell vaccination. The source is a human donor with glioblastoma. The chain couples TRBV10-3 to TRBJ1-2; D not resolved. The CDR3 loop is CAISEVEGGGYTF. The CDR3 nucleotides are TGTGCCATCAGTGAGGTCGAGGGCGGGGGCTACACCTTC.